The TCR beta chain under discussion was sequenced for a study of blood T cell repertoires in COVID-19. Study background: The study drew acute and convalescent COVID-19 samples from the United States, Italy and Spain.

The CDR3 extends over 15 amino acids. Germline loops: CDR1 SGHVS, CDR2 FQNEAQ. V shed 1 base and J shed 3 bases, with 10 bases lying between them. Original methodology: Amplification from reference gene primers served as the basis for estimated nucleated cell counts. Clones were read by immunoSEQ multiplex PCR, and TCRdb kept only the in-frame ones, dropping some. The V and J calls and clone size come from that table; D and trimming were worked out from the DNA. The repertoire holds about 250,000 clones, about 90% seen once, with under 4% in the top ten. This receptor was identified in a man aged 18 to 29 with active or convalescent COVID-19. This chain uses TRBV7-8 with TRBJ1-5, with D uncertain. Sequencing used peripheral blood. The CDR3 loop is CASSLDSHPNQPQHF. In DNA form, the CDR3 reads TGTGCCAGCAGCTTAGACAGCCACCCCAATCAGCCCCAGCATTTT.